What follows are 27 T cell receptor beta chains derived from one specimen sequenced in a study of T cell repertoires in cytomegalovirus infection. TCRdb re-analysed the reads in MiXCR, keeping a single row per CDR3 protein. The sample gives about 490,000 distinct CDR3 sequences, approximately 11% of which show up once; 10% is in the top ten. Specimen: PBMCs. Source of these receptors: a human donor in good health (CMV status not recorded). Some clones in this sample may be carry-over from other donors' samples.

Of note for this clonotype: One end of the junction does not line up with germline, which may come from a read error. V is TRBV7-9 and J is TRBJ2-7, with TRBD1 matching over 7 bases. Germline values: CDR1 SEHNR, CDR2 FQNEAQ (reference sequence). This CDR3 contains 12 residues. CDR3 region: CASSRDRLHLRF. The CDR3 nucleotides are TGTGCCAGCAGTCGGGACAGACTCCATCTCCGGTTC.

The chain combines TRBV20-1 with TRBJ1-2, with 9 nucleotides matching TRBD1. The CDR3 is 16 amino acids. CDR1 DFQATT and CDR2 SNEGSKA come from the germline V gene (reference sequence). The V gene end was trimmed by 0 bases and the J gene end by 7 bases; junction bases not matched to a gene: 12. CDR3 protein: CSARDADRGLPGGYTF. CDR3 DNA sequence: TGCAGTGCTAGAGATGCGGACAGGGGTCTTCCTGGTGGCTACACCTTC.

This clonotype was seen at least ten times. This chain links TRBV7-8 with TRBJ1-2, with D perhaps TRBD1 (5 bases). CDR1 is SGHVS, CDR2 FQNEAQ, per germline. The V end lost 1 base, the J end lost 2 bases, and 11 bases lay between the germline ends. CDR3 size: 15 residues. This chain's CDR3 is CASSLVGGLNYGYTF. DNA of the CDR3: TGTGCCAGCAGCTTAGTGGGGGGATTAAACTATGGCTACACCTTC.

This clonotype was counted ten times or more. The chain recombines TRBV19 with TRBJ1-5; perhaps TRBD1 as D (6 bases). V was trimmed by 3 bases and J by 4 bases, leaving 10 bases between them. The CDR3 totals 14 residues. Germline V CDR1 and CDR2: LNHDA, SQIVND (reference sequence). Here the CDR3 reads CASSMGQGNQPQHF. CDR3 DNA sequence: TGTGCCAGTAGTATGGGGCAGGGGAATCAGCCCCAGCATTTT.

This clonotype was found many times. The CDR3, as DNA: TGTGCCAGCAGTCCAACTAGCATGGGCGGGGAGCTGTTTTTT. Amino acid sequence: CASSPTSMGGELFF. The rearrangement links TRBV7-3 to TRBJ2-2; tentative D call: TRBD2 (6 bases). V lost 6 bases to trimming and J lost 7 bases, with 15 bases between them. Germline-derived CDR1 and CDR2 are SGHTA and FQGTGA. The CDR3 is 14 residues long.

The table lists this clonotype with many counts. The chain uses TRBV7-3 and TRBJ2-2; no clear D. Germline assignment: CDR1 SGHTA and CDR2 FQGTGA. The CDR3 is 12 amino acids. Between the trimmed V and J ends, which lost 2 bases and 7 bases, there was a span of 5 bases. The CDR3 is CASSLPGGELFF. The CDR3 DNA follows: TGTGCCAGCAGCTTACCGGGCGGGGAGCTGTTTTTT.

This clonotype was counted ten times or more. The chain combines TRBV18 with TRBJ2-3; tentatively, D is TRBD2 (6 bases). The CDR3 spans 15 residues. Germline-derived CDR1 and CDR2 are KGHSH and LQKENI. V was pared by 2 bases and J by 6 bases, with 15 bases between. The CDR3 DNA follows: TGTGCCAGCTCACCAACCTTAGGGACTGGCGATACGCAGTATTTT. Protein product: CASSPTLGTGDTQYF.

This clonotype occurred many times. CDR3 DNA sequence: TGTGCCAGCAGTGATCACTCCGGGACAGGGGCTCGGCAGCCCCAGCATTTT. Translation gives CASSDHSGTGARQPQHF. V and J are TRBV2 and TRBJ1-5; 10 bases are a match to TRBD1. The trim removed 3 bases at V and 7 bases at J, leaving 12 bases unmatched. CDR3 length: 17 residues. The germline CDR1 and CDR2 sequences are SNHLY and FYNNEI.

This clonotype was counted at least ten times. The chain uses TRBV4-1 and TRBJ2-2; no definite D call. V was shortened by 0 bases and J by 7 bases, with 6 bases between the two germline ends. Germline V gives CDR1 MGHRA, CDR2 YSYEKL. The CDR3 consists of 13 residues. This CDR3 reads CASSQEVRGELFF. CDR3 nucleotides: TGCGCCAGCAGCCAAGAAGTACGCGGGGAGCTGTTTTTT.

Ten or more counts support this clonotype. The rearrangement joins TRBV2 to TRBJ1-1; no clear D gene. Trimming took off 10 bases at V and 0 bases at J, with 12 bases between the two ends. This CDR3 is 13 amino acids long. In germline, CDR1 is SNHLY, CDR2 FYNNEI. The CDR3 protein is CANPMEVNTEAFF. As DNA, the CDR3 is TGTGCCAACCCTATGGAGGTGAACACTGAAGCTTTCTTT.

This rearrangement joins TRBV5-1 to TRBJ2-7; 7 bases fit TRBD1. Germline-derived CDR1 and CDR2 are SGHRS and YFSETQ. The CDR3 runs to 15 residues. The ends lost 4 bases at V and 0 bases at J; junction bases unmatched: 7. The CDR3 loop is CASSPRQGTSYEQYF. In nucleotides, the CDR3 is TGCGCCAGCAGCCCCAGACAGGGAACCTCCTACGAGCAGTACTTC.

This clonotype was seen many times. This chain uses TRBV15 with TRBJ2-3; 7 bases map to TRBD2. Germline CDR1 reads LNHNV; CDR2 reads YYDKDF (reference sequence). Trimming at V came to 8 bases and at J to 1 base, leaving 9 bases not matched to a gene. This CDR3 is 15 amino acids long. The CDR3 DNA sequence: TGTGCCACCCAGTTAGACCGGGGGGGCACAGATACGCAGTATTTT. It yields the protein CATQLDRGGTDTQYF.

This clonotype appeared many times. The CDR3 sequence: CASSGPSRNTEAFF. Here the CDR3 DNA reads TGTGCCAGCAGTGGACCCTCGCGGAACACTGAAGCTTTCTTT. J is TRBJ1-1 and V is TRBV28; D is unresolved. Between the trimmed V and J ends, which lost 5 bases and 1 base, there was a span of 11 bases. The CDR3 has 14 amino acids. Germline CDR1 reads MDHEN; CDR2 reads SYDVKM.

This clonotype was picked up many times. This sequence joins TRBV28 and TRBJ2-3, with TRBD2 matching over 8 bases. Germline-derived CDR1 and CDR2 are MDHEN and SYDVKM. Trimming took 4 bases from V and 3 from J; bases not matched to a gene: 6. The CDR3 runs to 15 residues. The CDR3 protein is CASSYFSGTTDTQYF. DNA of the CDR3: TGTGCCAGCAGTTACTTTAGCGGGACTACAGATACGCAGTATTTT. Variable domain in full (rest from reference TRBV28 and TRBJ2-3): DVKVTQSSRYLVKRTGEKVFLECVQDMDHENMFWYRQDPGLGLRLIYFSYDVKMKEKGDIPEGYSVSREKKERFSLILESASTNQTSMYLCASSYFSGTTDTQYFGPGTRLTVL.

The sample holds many counts of this clonotype. J is TRBJ2-7 and V is TRBV10-3, with D possibly being TRBD1 or TRBD2 (5 bases each). The CDR3 extends over 15 amino acids. Deletions cut 8 bases from V and 0 bases from J, with 17 bases between. Germline V gives CDR1 ENHRY, CDR2 SYGVKD. CDR3 nucleotide sequence: TGTGCCATCGGGACGACAGAACCATCCTCCTACGAGCAGTACTTC. It yields the protein CAIGTTEPSSYEQYF.

This clonotype has a handful of counts. V and J are TRBV20-1 and TRBJ1-1; D gene unclear. This CDR3 region has 14 residues. With 3 bases removed from V and 0 bases from J, the gap between germline ends came to 11 bases. The germline V gene has CDR1 DFQATT and CDR2 SNEGSKA (reference sequence). The CDR3 sequence: CSARDGSMNTEAFF. DNA for the CDR3: TGCAGTGCTAGGGACGGGTCAATGAACACTGAAGCTTTCTTT.

Ten or more counts support this clonotype. Because it lacks the conserved phenylalanine or tryptophan at the end, this CDR3 is likely a read error. The chain employs TRBV12-3 or TRBV12-4 and TRBJ1-6; the match to TRBD1 covers 9 bases. This CDR3 is 15 amino acids long. Trimming took 4 bases from V and 7 from J; bases not matched to a gene: 5. This CDR3 is CASSSLDRGNSPLHL. The CDR3 DNA sequence: TGTGCCAGCAGTTCCCTCGACAGGGGGAATTCACCCCTCCACCTT.

The DNA for the CDR3 is TGTGCCAGCAGCGCTCACCCTAAAATGGCCGCCAATGAGCAGTTCTTC. The encoded protein is CASSAHPKMAANEQFF. The V gene is TRBV9, the J gene TRBJ2-1; D is unresolved. The CDR3 runs to 16 residues. Germline CDR1 SGDLS, CDR2 YYNGEE. Trimming took off 3 bases at V and 6 bases at J, with 19 bases between the two ends.

The gene calls are TRBV6-6 and TRBJ2-5; D might be TRBD1 (6 bases). The germline V gene has CDR1 MNHNY and CDR2 SVGAGI (reference sequence). The CDR3 length is 14 residues. V lost 2 bases and J lost 1, with 8 bases in between. The CDR3 coding sequence is TGTGCCAGCAGTTACCGGACAGTCCAAGAGACCCAGTACTTC. Translating it yields CASSYRTVQETQYF.

This clonotype came up many times. V is TRBV24-1 and J is TRBJ2-1, with D hard to call. The CDR3 runs 13 residues. The V end lost 2 bases, the J end lost 4 bases, and 5 bases lay between the germline ends. Germline loops: CDR1 KGHDR, CDR2 SFDVKD. CDR3 protein: CATSDSGYNEQFF. CDR3 sequence (DNA): TGTGCCACCAGTGATTCAGGATACAATGAGCAGTTCTTC.

This clonotype appeared many times. V gene TRBV12-3 or TRBV12-4 combines with J gene TRBJ2-1; possibly TRBD1 for D (6 bases). This CDR3 comprises 14 residues. Trimming took off 5 bases at V and 4 bases at J, with 12 bases between the two ends. DNA for the CDR3: TGTGCCAGCAGTCTGCGGACAGTTTACAATGAGCAGTTCTTC. Translated: CASSLRTVYNEQFF.

V and J are TRBV5-4 and TRBJ1-6, with 9 bases matching TRBD1. The CDR3 covers 15 residues. The germline gives CDR1 SGHNT, CDR2 YYREEE (reference sequence). J lost 10 bases, V lost 4 bases, and 9 bases had no gene match. As DNA, the CDR3 is TGTGCCAGCAGCCGGGACAGGGAGTCGTTCTCACCCCTCCACTTT. This codes for CASSRDRESFSPLHF.

The CDR3 DNA reads as TGCGCCAGCAGCCAAGGGGTACTAGGGTCGGGTGAGCAGTTCTTC. Its protein is CASSQGVLGSGEQFF. The chain links TRBV4-1 to TRBJ2-1, with a tentative D call TRBD2 (5 bases). The V and J ends lost 1 base and 9 bases respectively, with 16 bases between them. The CDR3 is 15 residues long. CDR1 MGHRA and CDR2 YSYEKL come from the germline V gene.

The DNA for the CDR3 is TGCAGTGCTGTGGACGGAACCTCCTACGAGCAGTACTTC. This sequence encodes CSAVDGTSYEQYF. The chain combines TRBV20-1 with TRBJ2-7; D call uncertain. V lost 5 bases, J lost 0 bases, and 11 bases lay in between. This CDR3 comprises 13 residues. Germline values: CDR1 DFQATT, CDR2 SNEGSKA (reference sequence).

This clonotype appeared a few times. V gene TRBV11-3 combines with J gene TRBJ2-2, with 9 bases fitting TRBD1. The CDR3 sequence is 15 residues long. V lost 5 bases and J lost 6; bases outside the gene matches: 7. Germline CDR1 is SGHNT and CDR2 is YENEEA. The CDR3 DNA sequence: TGTGCCAGCAGCCCGGGGCGACAGGGGGCCGGGGAGCTGTTTTTT. This codes for CASSPGRQGAGELFF.

There are many counts of this clonotype. CDR3 sequence: CASSLVQGAFGYTF. The CDR3 DNA reads TGTGCCAGCAGTTTAGTACAGGGGGCGTTTGGCTACACCTTC. The V gene is TRBV12-3 or TRBV12-4, the J gene TRBJ1-2; TRBD1 matches 9 bases. This CDR3 has 14 amino acids. The junction had 4 bases not matched to a gene; V was cut back by 1 base and J by 7 bases.

In this sample, this clonotype turned up many times. V gene TRBV14 combines with J gene TRBJ2-1, with TRBD1 identical over 9 bases. The CDR3 is 16 residues long. Trimming removed 0 bases from V and 7 bases from J; junction bases left unmatched: 7. Germline CDR1 is SGHDN and CDR2 is FVKESK. CDR3: CASSQEMGQGKNEQFF. The CDR3 nucleotides read TGTGCCAGCAGCCAAGAAATGGGACAGGGAAAAAATGAGCAGTTCTTC.